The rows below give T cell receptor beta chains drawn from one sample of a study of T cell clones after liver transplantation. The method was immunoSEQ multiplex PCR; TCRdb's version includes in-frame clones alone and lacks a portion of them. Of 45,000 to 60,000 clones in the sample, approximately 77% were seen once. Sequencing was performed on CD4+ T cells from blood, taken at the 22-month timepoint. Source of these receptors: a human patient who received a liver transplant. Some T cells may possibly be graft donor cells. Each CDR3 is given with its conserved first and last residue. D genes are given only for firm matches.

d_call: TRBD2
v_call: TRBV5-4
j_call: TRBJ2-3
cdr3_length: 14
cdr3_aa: CASSLWTSSDTQYF

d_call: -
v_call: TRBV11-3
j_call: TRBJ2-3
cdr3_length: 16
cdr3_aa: CASSGGKTPDTDTQYF

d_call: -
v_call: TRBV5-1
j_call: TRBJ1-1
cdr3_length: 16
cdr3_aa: CASSLQAGLQNTEAFF

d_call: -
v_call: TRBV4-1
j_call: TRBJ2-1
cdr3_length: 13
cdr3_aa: CASSHVRGNEQFF

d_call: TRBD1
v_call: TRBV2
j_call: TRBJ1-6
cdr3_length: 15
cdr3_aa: CASNPGQGYNSPLHF

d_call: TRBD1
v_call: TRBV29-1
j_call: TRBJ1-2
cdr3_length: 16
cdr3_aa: CSVEDRNRGPNYGYTF

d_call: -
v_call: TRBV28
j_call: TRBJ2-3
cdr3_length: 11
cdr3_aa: CASRSTDTQYF

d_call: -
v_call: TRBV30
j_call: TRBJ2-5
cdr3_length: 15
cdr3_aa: CAWSTPRGGLETQYF

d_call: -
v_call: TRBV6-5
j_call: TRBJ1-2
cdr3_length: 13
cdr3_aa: CASSYSQGYGYTF

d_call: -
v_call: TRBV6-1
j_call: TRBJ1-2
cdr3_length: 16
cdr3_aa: CASSELISGGDYGYTF

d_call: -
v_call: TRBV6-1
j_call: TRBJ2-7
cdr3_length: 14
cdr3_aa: CASSSDGPLGEQYF

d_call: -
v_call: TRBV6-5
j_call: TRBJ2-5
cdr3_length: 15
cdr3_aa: CASSLQGRGQETQYF

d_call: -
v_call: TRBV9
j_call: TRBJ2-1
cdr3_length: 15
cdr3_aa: CASSVEAQGSDEQFF

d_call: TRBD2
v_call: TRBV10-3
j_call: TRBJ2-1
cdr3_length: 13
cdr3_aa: CAITSGENNEQFF

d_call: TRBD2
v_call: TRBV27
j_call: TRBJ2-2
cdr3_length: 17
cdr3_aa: CASSFLAGGPGTGELFF

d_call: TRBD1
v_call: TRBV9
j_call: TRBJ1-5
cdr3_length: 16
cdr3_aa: CASSEGAGGWGQPQHF

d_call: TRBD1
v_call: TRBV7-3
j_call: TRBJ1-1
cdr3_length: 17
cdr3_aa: CASSLDRGLVLSGEAFF

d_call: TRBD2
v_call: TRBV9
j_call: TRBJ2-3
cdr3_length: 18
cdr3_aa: CASSVTRGLAGVTDTQYF

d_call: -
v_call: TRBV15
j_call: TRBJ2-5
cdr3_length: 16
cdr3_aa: CATSSRQEMYQETQYF

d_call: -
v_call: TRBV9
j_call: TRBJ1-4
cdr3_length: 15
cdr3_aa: CASSVGGTPNEKLFF

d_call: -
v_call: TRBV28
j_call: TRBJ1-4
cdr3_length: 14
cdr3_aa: CASSEGRANEKLFF

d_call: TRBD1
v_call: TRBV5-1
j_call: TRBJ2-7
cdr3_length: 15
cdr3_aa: CASSLFPTGSYEQYF

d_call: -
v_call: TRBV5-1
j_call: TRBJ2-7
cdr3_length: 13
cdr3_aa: CASSLDRTYEQYF

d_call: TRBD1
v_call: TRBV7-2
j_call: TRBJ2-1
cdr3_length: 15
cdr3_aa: CASRVTGGGHDEQFF

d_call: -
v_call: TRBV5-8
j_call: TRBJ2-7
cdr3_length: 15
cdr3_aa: CASSLLLASSYEQYF

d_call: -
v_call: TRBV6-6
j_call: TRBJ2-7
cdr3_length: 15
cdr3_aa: CASSYSNSGNYEQYF

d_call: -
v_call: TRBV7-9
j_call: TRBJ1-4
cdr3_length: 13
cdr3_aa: CASSLTISEKLFF

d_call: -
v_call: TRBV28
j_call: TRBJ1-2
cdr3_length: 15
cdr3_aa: CASSPLTAPNYGYTF

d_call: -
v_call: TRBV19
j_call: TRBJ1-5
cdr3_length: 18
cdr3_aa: CASRRQAGGSYSNQPQHF

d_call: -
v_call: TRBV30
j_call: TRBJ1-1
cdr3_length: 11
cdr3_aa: CAWSVQIEAFF

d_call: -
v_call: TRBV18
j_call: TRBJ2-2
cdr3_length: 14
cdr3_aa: CASSPVQNTGELFF

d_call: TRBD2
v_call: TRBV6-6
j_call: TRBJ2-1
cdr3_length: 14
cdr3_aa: CASSYLTREGEQFF

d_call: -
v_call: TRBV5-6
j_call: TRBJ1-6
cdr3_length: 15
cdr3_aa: CASSLGPGAYEPLHF

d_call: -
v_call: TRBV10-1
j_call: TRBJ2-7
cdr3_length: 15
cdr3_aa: CASSESVLGTYEQYF

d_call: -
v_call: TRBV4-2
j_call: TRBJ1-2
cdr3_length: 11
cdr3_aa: CASGTVYGYTF

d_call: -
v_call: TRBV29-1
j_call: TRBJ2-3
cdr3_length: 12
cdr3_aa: CSGRGGTDTQYF

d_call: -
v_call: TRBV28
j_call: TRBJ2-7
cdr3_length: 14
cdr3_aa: CASLKQAPAYEQYF

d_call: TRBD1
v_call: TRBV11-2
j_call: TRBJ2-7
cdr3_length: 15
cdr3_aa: CASSPRQGSSYEQYF

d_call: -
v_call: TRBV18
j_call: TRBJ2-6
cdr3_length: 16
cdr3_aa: CASSPPNKAGANVLTF

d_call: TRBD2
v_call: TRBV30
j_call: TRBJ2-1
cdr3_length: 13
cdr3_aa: CGMRRGAANEQFF

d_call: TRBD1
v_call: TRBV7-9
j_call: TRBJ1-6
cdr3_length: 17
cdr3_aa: CASSLALGTGTNSPLHF

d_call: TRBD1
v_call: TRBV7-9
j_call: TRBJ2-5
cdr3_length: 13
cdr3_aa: CASSRGRQETQYF

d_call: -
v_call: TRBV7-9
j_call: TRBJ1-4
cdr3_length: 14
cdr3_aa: CASSQGQLNEKLFF

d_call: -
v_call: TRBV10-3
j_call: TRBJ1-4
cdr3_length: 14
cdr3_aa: CAISDGQPNEKLFF

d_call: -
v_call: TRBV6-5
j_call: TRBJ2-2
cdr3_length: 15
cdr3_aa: CASSYNGGFPGELFF

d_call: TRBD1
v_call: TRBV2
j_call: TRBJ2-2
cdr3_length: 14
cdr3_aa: CATTDRGVTGELFF

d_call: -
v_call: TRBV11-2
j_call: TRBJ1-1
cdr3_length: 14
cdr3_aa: CASMVGGYNTEAFF

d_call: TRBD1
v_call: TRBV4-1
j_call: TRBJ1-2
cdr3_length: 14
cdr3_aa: CASSQRTGDYGYTF

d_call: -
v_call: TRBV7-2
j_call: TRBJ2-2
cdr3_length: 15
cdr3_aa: CASSPGQIQTGELFF

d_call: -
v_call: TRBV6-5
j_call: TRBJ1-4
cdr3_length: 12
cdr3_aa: CPDGATNEKLFF

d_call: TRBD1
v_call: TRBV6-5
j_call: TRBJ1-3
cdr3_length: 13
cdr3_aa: CASQDRVGNTIYF

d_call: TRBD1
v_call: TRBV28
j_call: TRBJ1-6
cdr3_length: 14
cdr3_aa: CASSTGQVNSPLHF

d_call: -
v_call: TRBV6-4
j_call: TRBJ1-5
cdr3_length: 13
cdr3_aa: CASSEGTGQPQHF

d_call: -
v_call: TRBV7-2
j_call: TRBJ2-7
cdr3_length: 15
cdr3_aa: CASSFSPDTAYEQYF

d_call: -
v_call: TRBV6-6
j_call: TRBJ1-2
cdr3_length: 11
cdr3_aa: CASSYVQGYTF

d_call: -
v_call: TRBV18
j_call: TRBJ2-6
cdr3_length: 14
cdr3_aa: CASSPGPRTNVLTF

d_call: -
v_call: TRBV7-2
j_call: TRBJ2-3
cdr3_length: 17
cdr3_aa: CASSLIKFGGGTDTQYF

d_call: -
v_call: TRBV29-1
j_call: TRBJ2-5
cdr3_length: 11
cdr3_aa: CSVDSQETQYF

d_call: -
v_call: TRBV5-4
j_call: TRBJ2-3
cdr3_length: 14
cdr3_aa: CASSSRQLRDTQYF

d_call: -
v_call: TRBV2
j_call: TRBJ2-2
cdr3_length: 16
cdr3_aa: CASNWQGPSNTGELFF